This TCR beta chain was observed in a study of T cell responses to AZD1222 COVID-19 vaccine (dated by TCRdb to the early 2020s). In the study overall: AZD1222 recipients whose second dose came at about 4 weeks and those whose second dose came at about 12 weeks were combined into one group, since spike-specific TCR depth and breadth did not differ between the two schedules. Trial participants were enrolled into age subgroups of 18-55, 56-69 and 70-plus years, which contained about 160, 30 and 59 TCR-sequenced participants, respectively. TCR sequencing was performed for roughly 250 trial participants, of whom roughly 200 were given two doses of AZD1222 and approximately 25 were given two doses of MenACWY control vaccine.

In light of the paper, this sample's time point label describes: baseline before first vaccination. Vaccinee samples were obtained from the UK trials COV001 and COV002, which included a single-blind randomized controlled phase 2/3 trial of AZD1222 (ChAdOx1 nCoV-19) in healthy adults. Trial participant PBMC samples were collected at day 0 and day 28 after the second dose for TCRbeta chain sequencing. About this clone itself: The clone's antigen remains unknown. Base-call qualities are not available, and no considerably larger clone is one nucleotide away.

Here is what the overall study found, with its caveats: The vaccine-associated CD4 TCRs covered the entire spike protein, and the dominant responses fell in regions 160-218 and 743-854. Participants were mostly white British, with more females than males. The authors suggested clonal diversity may have been underestimated. Epitopes outside the regions mutated in the B.1.351 and B.1.1.7 variants were reportedly recognized by nearly half of the unique spike-specific TCRs. Only five to seven AZD1222 recipients were SARS-CoV-2 seropositive at baseline, limiting conclusions about previously exposed vaccinees. The 56-69-year group was small, and its depth increase did not reach significance, likely because of low power. Because no day 14 peak-response samples were available, repertoires were characterized only after the peak T cell response. After two AZD1222 doses, both the breadth and the depth of spike-specific TCRs were significantly higher than at day 0 and than in MenACWY recipients.

The CDR3 regions of human TCRbeta chains were analyzed by immunosequencing. Turning to the authors' computational methods: Repertoire TCRs were checked for matches against a reference library of SARS-CoV-2-specific TCRs that had been generated using the MIRA antigen-specificity platform. Breadth was defined as the fraction of unique TCRs that were SARS-CoV-2-associated. Depth was defined as the fraction of total T cells that were SARS-CoV-2-associated. Using the MIRA data, every spike-specific TCR was mapped to the spike region that the TCR reacted to and assigned to either a CD4 or a CD8 class. Log10-transformed breadth and depth values were compared by one-way ANOVA with Sidak's multiple comparisons tests. TCRdb re-hosts the immuneACCESS table, in-frame sequences only. Its copies lack some clones; in the studies checked, an unresolved V gene accounts for under half of them, and the cause for the rest is not known. V and J calls and clone size are those listed in that table; D and trimming were worked out from the DNA. The sample table holds 100,000 to 150,000 clones, of which around 90% were seen once. Of the sample, 6.3% is held by the ten largest clones.

The V end loses 0 bases and the J end loses 8 bases, and a stretch of 10 bases separates them. From the cysteine through the phenylalanine, the CDR3 covers 13 amino acids. Only the CDR3 DNA is retained, 39 bases long and in frame from the first base. As encoded in the germline V gene (reference sequence), CDR1 is LGHDT while CDR2 is YNNKEL. The chain links TRBV3-1 (or the pseudogene TRBV3-2) with TRBJ2-5; no confident D gene assignment can be made. The sequencing here drew on peripheral blood, taken on day 0 of AZD1222 vaccination. The receptor's source is an adult in good health. The DNA sequence reads TGTGCCAGCAGCCAAGAAGGCAGGCCTACCCAGTACTTC. It is translated as CASSQEGRPTQYF.